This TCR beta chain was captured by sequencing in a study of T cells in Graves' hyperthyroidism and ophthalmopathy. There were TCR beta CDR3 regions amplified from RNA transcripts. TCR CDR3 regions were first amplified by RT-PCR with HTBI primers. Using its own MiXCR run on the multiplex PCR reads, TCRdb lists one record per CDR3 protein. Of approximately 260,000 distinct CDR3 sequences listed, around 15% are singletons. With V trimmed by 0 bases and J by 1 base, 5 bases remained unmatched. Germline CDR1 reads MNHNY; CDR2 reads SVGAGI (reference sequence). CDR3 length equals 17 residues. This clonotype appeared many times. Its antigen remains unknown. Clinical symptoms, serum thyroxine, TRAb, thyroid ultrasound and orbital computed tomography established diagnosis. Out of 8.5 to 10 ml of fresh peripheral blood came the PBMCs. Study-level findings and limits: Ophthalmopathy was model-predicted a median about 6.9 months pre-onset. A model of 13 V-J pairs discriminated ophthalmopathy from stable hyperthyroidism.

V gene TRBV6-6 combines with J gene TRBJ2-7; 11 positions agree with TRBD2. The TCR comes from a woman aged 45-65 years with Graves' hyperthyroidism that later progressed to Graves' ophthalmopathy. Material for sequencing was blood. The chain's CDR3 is CASSYSRTSGRSYEQYF. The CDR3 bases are TGTGCCAGCAGTTACTCCAGGACTAGCGGGCGTTCCTACGAGCAGTACTTC.